This TCR beta chain was obtained from a study of cytomegalovirus exposure and HLA in healthy donors. General study findings and limits: Equally common other TCR beta chains were less clonally expanded than HLA-associated ones, a later analysis found.

Amplification used 60 Vbeta primers and 13 Jbeta primers. In the authors' methods: Among the unique TCR beta chains that a later analysis counted, about 81 million in all, about 10 million were shared. TCRdb keeps only in-frame clones here, not all; method: immunoSEQ multiplex PCR. D and trimming come from the DNA, and the V and J calls and clone size come from that table. The sample has 90,000 to 150,000 clones, 65% to 75% seen once. As to this clone: Its antigen is as yet unknown.

Trimming stripped 5 bases from V and 10 bases from J, with 21 bases between. This CDR3 has 16 residues. Germline V gene sequence: CDR1 SNHLY, CDR2 FYNNEI. Sequences were obtained from PBMCs. This chain joins TRBV2 and TRBJ1-6, with a possible D match to TRBD1 (6 bases). This clonotype was obtained from a woman aged 50 to 65 in good health and CMV-seropositive. The CDR3 protein is CASSPEQGSAKSPLHF. CDR3 DNA: TGTGCCAGCAGTCCGGAACAGGGTTCCGCAAAATCACCCCTCCACTTT.